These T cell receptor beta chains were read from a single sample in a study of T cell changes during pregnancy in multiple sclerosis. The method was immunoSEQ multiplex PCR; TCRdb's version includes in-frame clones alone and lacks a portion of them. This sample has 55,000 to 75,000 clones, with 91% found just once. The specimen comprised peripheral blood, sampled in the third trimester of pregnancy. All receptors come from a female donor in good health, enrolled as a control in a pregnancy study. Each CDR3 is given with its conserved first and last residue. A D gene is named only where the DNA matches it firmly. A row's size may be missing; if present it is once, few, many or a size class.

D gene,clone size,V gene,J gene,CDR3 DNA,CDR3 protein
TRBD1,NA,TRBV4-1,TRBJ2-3,TGCGCCAGCAGCCTCCGAAATGCAGAGGGGGCGAGATCCACAGATACGCAGTATTTT,CASSLRNAEGARSTDTQYF
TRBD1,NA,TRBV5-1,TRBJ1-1,TGCGCCAGCAGCCCAGAACCCGGGACAGCGCGGCTTGAAGCTTTCTTT,CASSPEPGTARLEAFF
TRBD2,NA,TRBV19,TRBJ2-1,TGTGCCAGTAGTATTACCAGCGGGAGTAGGTCCTACAATGAGCAGTTCTTC,CASSITSGSRSYNEQFF
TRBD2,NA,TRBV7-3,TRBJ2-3,TGTGCCAGCAGCTTAAGTCGACTAGCGGGGAGCACAGATACGCAGTATTTT,CASSLSRLAGSTDTQYF
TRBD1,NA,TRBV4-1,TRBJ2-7,TGCGCCAGCAGACTAACAGGGGGCTCCTACGAGCAGTACTTC,CASRLTGGSYEQYF
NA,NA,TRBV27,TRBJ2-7,TGTGCCAGCAGGACTAGTCTCGGCTACGAGCAGTACTTC,CASRTSLGYEQYF
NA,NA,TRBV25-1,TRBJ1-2,TGTGCCAGCAGTGAATATAACGGAGCTAACTATGGCTACACCTTC,CASSEYNGANYGYTF
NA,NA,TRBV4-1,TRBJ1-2,TGCGCCAGCAGCGACAGGTTCGACTATGGCTACACCTTC,CASSDRFDYGYTF
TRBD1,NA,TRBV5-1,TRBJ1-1,TGCGCCAGCAGCCCAAACGTCGGACAGGGTTCTGAAGCTTTCTTT,CASSPNVGQGSEAFF
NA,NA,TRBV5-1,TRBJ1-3,TGCGCCAGCACAGGTACCTCTGGAAACACCATATATTTT,CASTGTSGNTIYF
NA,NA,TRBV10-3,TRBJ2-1,TGTGCCATCTCAGGGAACCCGCTTGGCTCCTACAATGAGCAGTTCTTC,CAISGNPLGSYNEQFF
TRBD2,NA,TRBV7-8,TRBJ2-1,TGTGCCAGCACGCGACTAGCGGGAGCGGATGAGCAGTTCTTC,CASTRLAGADEQFF
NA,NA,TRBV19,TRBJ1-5,TGTGCCAGTAGTATGTCCGGGGGAATTTATCAGCCCCAGCATTTT,CASSMSGGIYQPQHF
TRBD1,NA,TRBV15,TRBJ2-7,TGTGCCACCAGCAGAGATAGGGGGCAGGGGATGACCTACGAGCAGTACTTC,CATSRDRGQGMTYEQYF
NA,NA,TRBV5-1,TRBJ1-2,TGCGCCAGCAGCTTGGTGGCCGACTATGGCTACACCTTC,CASSLVADYGYTF
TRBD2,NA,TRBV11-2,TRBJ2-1,TGTGCCAGCAACAGCGGGGCGGGAATCTCCAATGAGCAGTTCTTC,CASNSGAGISNEQFF
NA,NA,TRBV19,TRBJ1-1,TGTGCCAGTAGTATACAGACTTTCGGCGAAGCTTTCTTT,CASSIQTFGEAFF
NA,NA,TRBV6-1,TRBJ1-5,TGTGCCAGCAGTGAAGCTGTCTACGGAGGAGGCAATCAGCCCCAGCATTTT,CASSEAVYGGGNQPQHF
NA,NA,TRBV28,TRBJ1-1,TGTGCCAGCAGCATAGTCCGCAAAGAAGCTTTCTTT,CASSIVRKEAFF
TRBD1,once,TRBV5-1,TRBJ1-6,TGCGCCAGCAGCTTCAGGGGGATAGAATCACCCCTCCACTTT,CASSFRGIESPLHF
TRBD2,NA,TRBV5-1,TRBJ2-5,TGCGCCAGCAGCTTGGGACTAGCGGGGTACCAAGAGACCCAGTACTTC,CASSLGLAGYQETQYF
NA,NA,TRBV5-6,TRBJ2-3,TGTGCCAGCAGTCCTGGTAGGTTGCGGGGCACAGATACGCAGTATTTT,CASSPGRLRGTDTQYF
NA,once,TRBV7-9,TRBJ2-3,TGTGCCAGCAGCTTTTATGGACGGGGACTTCGGGTGAGCACAGATACGCAGTATTTT,CASSFYGRGLRVSTDTQYF
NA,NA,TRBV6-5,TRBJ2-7,TGTGCCAGCAGTTATGCAGTCTCCTACGAGCAGTACTTC,CASSYAVSYEQYF
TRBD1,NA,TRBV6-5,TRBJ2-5,TGTGCCAGCTGGGGTTTTGACGAACAGGGGGAGACCCAGTACTTC,CASWGFDEQGETQYF
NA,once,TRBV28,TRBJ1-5,TGTGCCAGCAGTTTAAGGTCAGGACATAGCAATCAGCCCCAGCATTTT,CASSLRSGHSNQPQHF
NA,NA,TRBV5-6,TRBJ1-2,TGTGCCAGCAGCCCGGCCTCCCCCTATCGACAGGAATACCGTTATGGCTACACCTTC,CASSPASPYRQEYRYGYTF
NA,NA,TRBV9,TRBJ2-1,TGTGCCAGCACCCCAAGCGGGCATACAAACAATGAGCAGTTCTTC,CASTPSGHTNNEQFF
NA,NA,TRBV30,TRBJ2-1,TGTGCCTGGAGTGTAAGAGGGCCATTGGGCAATGAGCAGTTCTTC,CAWSVRGPLGNEQFF
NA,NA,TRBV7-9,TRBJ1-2,TGTGCCAGCAGCCAAATGACAGCCTATGGCTACACCTTC,CASSQMTAYGYTF
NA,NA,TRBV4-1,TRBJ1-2,TGCGCCAGCAGCCGAACCCGAAGCATCGCTGGCTACACCTTC,CASSRTRSIAGYTF
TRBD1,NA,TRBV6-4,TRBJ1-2,TGTGCCAGCAGTGATTCCGGGACAGGGGGTAACTATGGCTACACCTTC,CASSDSGTGGNYGYTF
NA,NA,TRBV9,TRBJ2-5,TGTGCCAGCAGCGTAGGAGTGGACTTGGTGGAGACCCAGTACTTC,CASSVGVDLVETQYF
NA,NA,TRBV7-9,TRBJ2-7,TGTGCCAGCAGCCCCGGGACACGAATCCGGGGCGAGCAGTACTTC,CASSPGTRIRGEQYF
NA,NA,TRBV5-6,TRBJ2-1,TGTGCCAGCAGCCAACCGGTGGGGGGCAATGAGCAGTTCTTC,CASSQPVGGNEQFF
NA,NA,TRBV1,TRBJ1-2,TGCACAAAGCGGAGGATGGAGGGCTACACCTTC,CTKRRMEGYTF
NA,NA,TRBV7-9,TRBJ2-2,TGTGCCAGCAGCTTTGAGACCGGGGAGCTGTTTTTT,CASSFETGELFF
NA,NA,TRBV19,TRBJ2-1,TGTGCCAGTAGTATGGGGCGACAGTACAATGAGCAGTTCTTC,CASSMGRQYNEQFF
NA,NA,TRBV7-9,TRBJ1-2,TGTGCCAGCAGCTCTCTCTACATCAGGGATGGCTACACCTTC,CASSSLYIRDGYTF
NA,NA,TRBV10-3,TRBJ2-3,TGTGCCATCAGGGCTCCGACAGAGAGCACAGATACGCAGTATTTT,CAIRAPTESTDTQYF
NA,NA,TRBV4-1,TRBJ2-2,TGCGCCAGCAGCCCTCCAGGGAACACCGGGGAGCTGTTTTTT,CASSPPGNTGELFF
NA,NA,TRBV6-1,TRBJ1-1,TGTGCCAGCAGTGAGGATAGGGGGACTGAAGCTTTCTTT,CASSEDRGTEAFF
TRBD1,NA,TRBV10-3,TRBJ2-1,TGTGCCATCAGTGAGGCGCACAGGGGCCTGGTCAATGAGCAGTTCTTC,CAISEAHRGLVNEQFF
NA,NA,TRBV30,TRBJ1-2,TGTGCCTGTACAGCAATCTATGGCTACACCTTC,CACTAIYGYTF
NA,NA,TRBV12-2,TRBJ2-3,TGTGCAAGTCGCTTATACGCGGGGGGGCTGTGCTTGAGCACAGATACGCAGTATTTT,CASRLYAGGLCLSTDTQYF
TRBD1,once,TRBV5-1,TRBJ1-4,TGCGCCAGCAGCTCGTTACCCGGGACAGGGGATGAAAAACTGTTTTTT,CASSSLPGTGDEKLFF
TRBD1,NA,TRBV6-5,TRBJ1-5,TGTGCCAGCAAAATGGACAGGTATAATCAGCCCCAGCATTTT,CASKMDRYNQPQHF
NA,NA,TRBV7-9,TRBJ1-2,TGTGCCAGCAGCTTAGGGACAGTTGGCTACACCTTC,CASSLGTVGYTF
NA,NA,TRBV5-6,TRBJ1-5,TGTGCCAGCACCCAATGGGGCGGCATCAGCCCCCAGCATTTT,CASTQWGGISPQHF
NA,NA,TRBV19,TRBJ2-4,TGTGCCAGTAGTATTTGGGCGGGCAAAAACATTCAGTACTTC,CASSIWAGKNIQYF
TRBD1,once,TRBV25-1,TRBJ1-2,TGTGCCAGCAGTGAACTTCGGGACAGTCCTCAATTC,CASSELRDSPQF
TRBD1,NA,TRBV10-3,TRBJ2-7,TGTGCCACCCACTACGGGCAGGGGGTCTACGAGCAGTACTTC,CATHYGQGVYEQYF